This T cell receptor (beta chain) derives from a study of PD-L1 blockade in urothelial cancer. As for the study in general: About nine tenths of the roughly 30 patients were men who had bladder-origin urothelial cancer. Earlier, patients had received 0 to 3 chemotherapy regimens.

The V and J ends lost 0 bases and 2 bases respectively, with 11 bases between them. This CDR3 region has 16 residues. From germline, CDR1 is MNHGY and CDR2 SAAAGT. This clone appeared a few times. Using immunoSEQ multiplex PCR, the repertoire was profiled, and TCRdb retains in-frame clones only, with some absent. The table includes 35,000 to 45,000 clones, 35% to 40% detected once. Sequences were derived from tumor tissue, sampled before atezolizumab (anti-PD-L1) treatment. The rearrangement joins TRBV6-8 to TRBJ1-5; tentatively, D is TRBD1 (6 bases). The sequence was collected from a man between 60 and 70 years old with urothelial cancer. CDR3 sequence (DNA): TGTGCCAGCAGTTACTCGTCTAAGGGGGGCAATCAGCCCCAGCATTTT. Its protein is CASSYSSKGGNQPQHF.